Below are 14 T cell receptor beta chains sequenced from a single sample in a study of T cell responses to AZD1222 COVID-19 vaccine. Using immunoSEQ multiplex PCR, the repertoire was profiled, and TCRdb retains in-frame clones only, with some absent. The sample carries more than 110,000 clones, approximately 89% recorded once. The sample consisted of peripheral blood, taken on day 0 of AZD1222 vaccination. These receptors were obtained from an adult in good health.

The chain has TRBV5-4 and TRBJ2-7; no definite D call. The length of the CDR3 is 15 residues. The V end was cut by 2 bases, the J end by 6 bases, with 18 bases between. Germline lookup yields CDR1 SGHNT and CDR2 YYREEE (reference sequence). Here the CDR3 reads CASSFSKYHPGEQYF. The CDR3 bases are TGTGCCAGCAGCTTCTCAAAATACCACCCGGGCGAGCAGTACTTC. Supplemented by reference TRBV5-4 and TRBJ2-7, the full variable domain reads ETGVTQSPTHLIKTRGQQVTLRCSSQSGHNTVSWYQQALGQGPQFIFQYYREEENGRGNFPPRFSGLQFPNYSSELNVNALELDDSALYLCASSFSKYHPGEQYFGPGTRLTVT.

The V gene is TRBV7-9, the J gene TRBJ1-3, with D possibly TRBD1 on 5 matching bases. The germline CDR1 and CDR2 sequences are SEHNR and FQNEAQ (reference sequence). This CDR3 has 12 residues. Trimming removed 1 base from V and 13 bases from J, with 11 bases in between. For the CDR3, the DNA is TGTGCCAGCAGCTTAGAGGGACCGCCGATATATTTT. Protein: CASSLEGPPIYF.

In DNA form, the CDR3 reads TGTGCCAGCAGCTCCCCGGGGACAGTGGACACTGAAGCTTTCTTT. Residues: CASSSPGTVDTEAFF. The rearrangement joins TRBV5-6 to TRBJ1-1; 7 bases match TRBD1. The CDR3 runs to 15 residues. Germline values: CDR1 SGHDT, CDR2 YYEEEE. The junction had 8 bases not matched to a gene; V was cut back by 3 bases and J by 3 bases.

The V call is TRBV27, the J call TRBJ1-4, with D possibly TRBD1 on 5 matching bases. With 6 bases removed from V and 10 bases from J, the gap between germline ends came to 21 bases. From germline, CDR1 is MNHEY and CDR2 SMNVEV (reference sequence). There are 15 residues in the CDR3. The CDR3 region is CASSPSGADSRKLFF. CDR3 sequence (DNA): TGTGCCAGCAGCCCCAGTGGGGCTGACAGCCGAAAACTGTTTTTT.

This rearrangement joins TRBV27 to TRBJ2-5; 7 bases agree with TRBD1. After removal of 4 bases from V and 1 base from J, the junction contained 9 bases not matched to a gene. This CDR3 is built from 16 residues. The germline V gene encodes CDR1 MNHEY and CDR2 SMNVEV (reference sequence). DNA of the CDR3: TGTGCCAGCAGTTCGTACCCCGGGACAGCCCAAGAGACCCAGTACTTC. It translates to CASSSYPGTAQETQYF.

This chain joins TRBV6-5 and TRBJ2-7; no clear D gene. With 1 base removed from V and 1 base from J, the gap between germline ends came to 11 bases. This CDR3 comprises 15 residues. Germline loops: CDR1 MNHEY, CDR2 SVGAGI. This CDR3 is CASSYLPSASYEQYF. The CDR3 nucleotides read TGTGCCAGCAGTTACTTGCCAAGTGCATCCTACGAGCAGTACTTC.

This chain connects TRBV6-2 or TRBV6-3 to TRBJ2-1, with D unclear. V shed 2 bases and J shed 2 bases, with 10 bases lying between them. Germline assignment: CDR1 MNHEY and CDR2 SVGEGT. The CDR3 contains 15 residues. As DNA, the CDR3 is TGTGCCAGCAGTTACAGCCCCGGCCCCTACAATGAGCAGTTCTTC. Translating it yields CASSYSPGPYNEQFF.

This chain uses TRBV24-1 with TRBJ2-3, with TRBD1 matching 12 bases. V shed 6 bases and J 5 bases; nucleotides not matched to a gene: 5. Germline CDR1 KGHDR, CDR2 SFDVKD. The CDR3 consists of 15 residues. The CDR3 here is CATSPRDRGRDTQYF. DNA of the CDR3: TGTGCCACCAGTCCCAGGGACAGGGGGCGAGATACGCAGTATTTT.

The chain is built from TRBV7-9 and TRBJ2-1; 10 nucleotides match TRBD2. The V gene end was trimmed by 4 bases and the J gene end by 3 bases; junction bases not matched to a gene: 3. The CDR3 extends over 15 amino acids. Germline-derived CDR1 and CDR2 are SEHNR and FQNEAQ (reference sequence). In nucleotides, the CDR3 is TGTGCCAGCAGCTACGGACTAGCGGTCTACAATGAGCAGTTCTTC. It yields the protein CASSYGLAVYNEQFF.

The chain uses TRBV19 and TRBJ1-4; D is possibly TRBD1 (6 bases). This CDR3 is built from 14 residues. Germline lookup yields CDR1 LNHDA and CDR2 SQIVND (reference sequence). Trimming stripped 5 bases from V and 6 bases from J, with 13 bases between. CDR3 amino acids: CASSRQGLHEKLFF. The CDR3 nucleotides are TGTGCCAGTAGTCGGCAGGGGCTCCATGAAAAACTGTTTTTT.

This chain links TRBV18 with TRBJ1-5; the D is unclear. Trimming removed 3 bases at V and 2 bases at J, with 8 bases between. CDR1 is KGHSH and CDR2 is LQKENI in the germline V gene. CDR3 length: 14 residues. The CDR3 sequence: CASSPLLGNQPQHF. The DNA of the CDR3 is TGTGCCAGCTCACCCCTCCTGGGCAATCAGCCCCAGCATTTT.

The rearrangement uses TRBV2 and TRBJ1-3, with D hard to call. In germline, CDR1 is SNHLY, CDR2 FYNNEI. The germline V and J ends were trimmed by 7 bases and 5 bases, with 15 bases remaining between them. The CDR3 loop spans 14 amino acids. CDR3 protein: CASISGPLRNTIYF. The DNA for the CDR3 is TGTGCCAGCATTTCCGGGCCGCTAAGAAACACCATATATTTT.

The chain carries TRBV6-1 and TRBJ1-5, with a possible D match to TRBD1 (6 bases). Trimming took 2 bases from V and 1 from J, leaving 9 bases between them. CDR1 and CDR2 (germline): MNHNS, SASEGT. The CDR3 extends over 15 amino acids. CDR3: CASSEFGGSNQPQHF. CDR3 sequence (DNA): TGTGCCAGCAGTGAATTTGGGGGCAGCAATCAGCCCCAGCATTTT.

This sequence joins TRBV30 and TRBJ2-7; either TRBD1 or TRBD2 may supply D (5 bases each). CDR1 is GTSNPN and CDR2 is SVGIG in the germline V gene (reference sequence). This CDR3 is 12 amino acids long. Trimming pared 2 bases from V and 4 bases from J, leaving 9 bases between. The CDR3 reads CAWSRGVYEQYF. The CDR3 DNA reads as TGTGCCTGGAGTCGAGGGGTTTACGAGCAGTACTTC.